This T cell receptor (beta chain) was retrieved from a study of blood T cell repertoires in COVID-19 (dated by TCRdb to about 2020). In the study overall: Samples from collaborators originated in the United States, Italy and Spain and spanned both the acute and convalescent phases of COVID-19. The prospective study material was composed of cDNA or gDNA derived from T cells, B-cell-depleted T cells, or PBMCs. Deeply sampled blood TCRbeta repertoires from subjects exposed to, actively infected with, or recovered from COVID-19 were included in the dataset. The repertoires were released in a freely available public database intended as a resource for research on the immune response to SARS-CoV-2. Samples were obtained from the ongoing ImmuneRACE study (first 160 participants) and from over a thousand subjects provided by 6 global collaborators. A de-identified subject ID, COVID-19 status, age in years and sex were almost always included in the sample metadata. HLA class I and class II types, where available, came from metadata supplied by the sample provider rather than from assay-based typing. What the research found in general, with its limitations: How much clinical and demographic metadata was included differed by source and by participant, and the metadata was provided uncurated.

Each collaborating institution followed its own protocols to collect whole blood in K2EDTA tubes. For TCRbeta analysis, collaborators shipped samples in one of three forms: frozen whole blood, isolated PBMCs, or DNA extracted from either of those sample types. Relative to germline, V is 2 bases shorter and J is 8 bases shorter, with 12 bases between their ends. Based on the germline V gene, the CDR1 and CDR2 sequences are SGHTA and FQGTGA. There are 13 amino acids in the CDR3, from cysteine to phenylalanine inclusive. The read is trimmed to its CDR3 DNA, 39 bases read in frame from base 1. Details on this clone: Its antigen is not yet known. It has no much larger one-base neighbor in the sample; base qualities were not kept.

The immunoSEQ Assay, a bias-controlled multiplex PCR, was used to amplify TCRbeta CDR3 regions from genomic DNA. Per the authors' processing: The number of nucleated cells in each sample was estimated by amplification of reference gene primers within the assay. To quantify the absolute abundance of each unique TCRbeta CDR3 rearrangement, sequence reads were collapsed and filtered. Productive Simpson clonality was computed per sample as the square root of Simpson's diversity index over productive rearrangements. What TCRdb holds here is the immuneACCESS table cut down to in-frame rearrangements. Part of the clones is not present; checked against another copy, under half of the missing clones reflect an unresolved V gene, and the others are unexplained. The V and J calls and clone size are taken from that table; D and trimming were inferred from the DNA. This sample lists about 180,000 clones; 65% to 85% were detected once. The ten largest clones take up roughly 2.8% of the sample.

Input material: peripheral blood. The sequence derives from a woman aged 55-70 years with acute or convalescent COVID-19. The chain uses TRBV7-3 and TRBJ1-2, and possibly TRBD1, on 6 matching bases. The nucleotides read TGTGCCAGCAGCTTAGGGGCAGGGGAAGGCTACACCTTC. The encoded protein is CASSLGAGEGYTF. Full variable domain (CDR3 extended with the reference TRBV7-3 and TRBJ1-2 proteins): GAGVSQTPSNKVTEKGKYVELRCDPISGHTALYWYRQSLGQGPEFLIYFQGTGAADDSGLPNDRFFAVRPEGSVSTLKIQRTERGDSAVYLCASSLGAGEGYTFGSGTRLTVV.